Below, 8 T cell receptor beta chains from the same sample are listed, as sequenced in a study of human T cells and chemical hapten exposure. The sample's time point: patch test 2, 6 weeks after DPC sensitization. Stated treatment: therapeutic diphenylcyclopropenone sensitization with weekly scalp DPC. TCRdb passed the RACE reads through MiXCR, listing each CDR3 protein once. The table lists approximately 120,000 distinct CDR3 sequences, 9% to 9.5% of them singletons. The sequencing used whole blood, collected in connection with sensitization to the hapten diphenylcyclopropenone (DPC). The receptors shown here come from a woman aged 40 to 50 with alopecia areata. Some clones in this sample may be carry-over from other donors' samples.

This clonotype was detected ten times or more. V and J are TRBV12-3 or TRBV12-4 and TRBJ1-5; D is perhaps TRBD1 (5 bases). The CDR3 extends over 16 amino acids. V lost 3 bases and J lost 0, with 12 bases in between. The DNA of the CDR3 is TGTGCCAGCAGTTTCGGGACGGGTGATAGCAATCAGCCCCAGCATTTT. Its protein product is CASSFGTGDSNQPQHF.

This clonotype was seen a few times. V is TRBV5-6 and J is TRBJ2-3; a weak D match, TRBD2 (6 bases). The V and J ends lost 1 base and 3 bases respectively, with 12 bases between them. Germline loops: CDR1 SGHDT, CDR2 YYEEEE. The CDR3 consists of 15 residues. This CDR3 reads CASSLFGGITDTQYF. CDR3 sequence (DNA): TGTGCCAGCAGCTTGTTCGGGGGAATTACAGATACGCAGTATTTT.

This clonotype appeared many times. The chain is built from TRBV7-2 and TRBJ2-7, with D possibly matching TRBD2 (6 bases). Trimming stripped 5 bases from V and 6 bases from J, with 14 bases between. Germline CDR1 reads SGHTA; CDR2 reads FQGNSA. The CDR3 has 13 amino acids. The CDR3 DNA sequence: TGTGCCAGCAGCGCACAGATGGGAGGCGAGCAGTACTTC. Translating it yields CASSAQMGGEQYF.

A few counts support this clonotype. This rearrangement joins TRBV7-9 to TRBJ1-4; unclear D gene. Looked up from germline, CDR1 is SEHNR and CDR2 is FQNEAQ (reference sequence). The CDR3 has 16 residues. Deletions cut 0 bases from V and 4 bases from J, with 12 bases between. The CDR3 sequence: CASSLAEGRDNEKLFF. In DNA, the CDR3 is TGTGCCAGCAGCTTAGCGGAGGGCAGAGATAATGAAAAACTGTTTTTT.

The table lists this clonotype with many counts. The chain links TRBV7-8 to TRBJ1-5; TRBD1 aligns across 7 bases. Losses at the gene ends were 5 bases for V and 2 bases for J; bases not matched to a gene: 6. In germline, CDR1 is SGHVS, CDR2 FQNEAQ. CDR3 size: 15 residues. The CDR3 sequence: CASSPKGQGNQPQHF. The CDR3 DNA reads TGTGCCAGCAGCCCCAAAGGACAGGGCAATCAGCCCCAGCATTTT.

CDR3 sequence reads: CASSPRPSEAFF. CDR3 DNA: TGTGCCAGCAGCCCCCGGCCATCTGAAGCTTTCTTT. This sequence joins TRBV6-2 or TRBV6-3 and TRBJ1-1; D gene ambiguous. CDR3 size: 12 residues. Germline V gives CDR1 MNHEY, CDR2 SVGEGT. Trimming took off 6 bases at V and 6 bases at J, with 11 bases between the two ends.

At least ten counts were recorded for this clonotype. The chain joins TRBV7-3 to TRBJ2-1; 8 positions agree with TRBD2. The length of the CDR3 is 15 residues. CDR1 and CDR2 from the germline V gene are SGHTA and FQGTGA. With V trimmed by 4 bases and J by 7 bases, 9 bases remained unmatched. CDR3 in DNA: TGTGCCAGCAGCTCCCGAGGCGGGGGGAGGAATGAGCAGTTCTTC. Protein product: CASSSRGGGRNEQFF.

The chain is built from TRBV10-1 and TRBJ2-5, with D unresolved. CDR1 and CDR2 from the germline V gene are WNHNN and SYGVQD (reference sequence). Trimming shortened V by 2 bases and J by 4 bases, and 8 bases separated the two germline ends. The CDR3 loop spans 13 amino acids. CDR3 sequence reads: CASSEQGRETQYF. The CDR3 nucleotides read TGCGCCAGCAGTGAGCAAGGGCGAGAGACCCAGTACTTC.